These T cell receptor beta chains were read from a single sample in a study of T-cell reconstitution after alpha-beta-depleted transplantation in children. MiXCR, run by TCRdb on the PCR reads, gives a single entry per CDR3 protein. Of roughly 200,000 distinct CDR3 sequences in the sample, roughly 15% were seen once. Source: PBMCs from the stem cell graft donor, taken from the stem cell graft. Receptors were obtained from a human donor who donated a stem cell graft to a child with acute lymphoblastic leukemia. Each CDR3 is given with its conserved first and last residue. The D gene is left open where the match is weak. Size values are once, few and many counts, or a class for expanded clones, and some rows have none.

v_call: TRBV12-3/TRBV12-4
j_call: TRBJ2-7
clone_size: many
d_call: NA
cdr3_nt: TGTGCCAGCAGCCCCCCGGACATCGGCTCCTACGAGCAGTACTTC
cdr3_aa: CASSPPDIGSYEQYF

v_call: TRBV3-1
j_call: TRBJ2-7
clone_size: NA
d_call: NA
cdr3_nt: TGTGCCAGCAGCCACGAGCGGCGCGGGGAGCAGTACTTC
cdr3_aa: CASSHERRGEQYF

v_call: TRBV7-6
j_call: TRBJ2-3
clone_size: many
d_call: NA
cdr3_nt: TGTGCCAGCAGCCTTTCCCTACGGTCCGCCACAGATACGCAGTATTTT
cdr3_aa: CASSLSLRSATDTQYF

v_call: TRBV7-2
j_call: TRBJ1-1
clone_size: many
d_call: NA
cdr3_nt: TGTGCCAGCAGCTTAGCGCTGGGGAATGAAGCTTTCTTT
cdr3_aa: CASSLALGNEAFF

v_call: TRBV5-1
j_call: TRBJ2-7
clone_size: NA
d_call: TRBD1
cdr3_nt: TGCGCCAGCAGCTCGGGAGGCCGGACAGGGGGGCCCTACGAGCAGTACTTC
cdr3_aa: CASSSGGRTGGPYEQYF

v_call: TRBV4-1
j_call: TRBJ1-5
clone_size: many
d_call: NA
cdr3_nt: TGCGCCAGCAGCCAAGTAGGGACTAATCAGCCCCAGCATTTT
cdr3_aa: CASSQVGTNQPQHF

v_call: TRBV5-1
j_call: TRBJ2-1
clone_size: many
d_call: TRBD2
cdr3_nt: TGCGCCAGCAGCGACAAACTAGCGGGTTACAATGAGCAGTTCTTC
cdr3_aa: CASSDKLAGYNEQFF

v_call: TRBV5-1
j_call: TRBJ2-5
clone_size: many
d_call: NA
cdr3_nt: TGCGCCAGCAGCTTGTACGGGGGCGACGAGACCCAGTACTTC
cdr3_aa: CASSLYGGDETQYF

v_call: TRBV5-1
j_call: TRBJ2-1
clone_size: many
d_call: NA
cdr3_nt: TGCGCCAGCAGCTTGGGGCGGAAAAATTACAATGAGCAGTTCTTC
cdr3_aa: CASSLGRKNYNEQFF

v_call: TRBV12-2
j_call: TRBJ2-1
clone_size: once
d_call: NA
cdr3_nt: TGTGCAAGTCGCTTAGGTAACAATGAGCAGTTCTTC
cdr3_aa: CASRLGNNEQFF

v_call: TRBV19
j_call: TRBJ2-5
clone_size: NA
d_call: TRBD2
cdr3_nt: TGTGCCAGTACCACGGGACTAGCGGGAGCCGAGACCCAGTACTTC
cdr3_aa: CASTTGLAGAETQYF

v_call: TRBV6-5
j_call: TRBJ2-1
clone_size: few
d_call: TRBD2
cdr3_nt: TGTGCCAGCGGGGAGGGGAATGAGCAGTTCTTC
cdr3_aa: CASGEGNEQFF

v_call: TRBV29-1
j_call: TRBJ1-1
clone_size: NA
d_call: NA
cdr3_nt: TGCAGCGTTGGTTTTTCCGGGGGGGCTGAAGCTTTCTTT
cdr3_aa: CSVGFSGGAEAFF

v_call: TRBV12-3/TRBV12-4
j_call: TRBJ2-1
clone_size: NA
d_call: NA
cdr3_nt: TGTGCCAGCAGCCCTGGACTATACAATGACCAGTTCTTC
cdr3_aa: CASSPGLYNDQFF

v_call: TRBV5-5
j_call: TRBJ2-3
clone_size: many
d_call: TRBD1
cdr3_nt: TGTGCCAGCAGCTTGGGACAGGGGCGCGGAGATACGCAGTATTTT
cdr3_aa: CASSLGQGRGDTQYF

v_call: TRBV15
j_call: TRBJ2-7
clone_size: NA
d_call: TRBD2
cdr3_nt: TGTGCCACCAGCAGAGATAGTCGGTTTGGAGGGAGGGCAATCAACTACGAGCAGTACTTC
cdr3_aa: CATSRDSRFGGRAINYEQYF

v_call: TRBV5-1
j_call: TRBJ2-7
clone_size: many
d_call: NA
cdr3_nt: TGCGCCAGCAGCTTTGACGGTGTTGGTGAGCAGTACTTC
cdr3_aa: CASSFDGVGEQYF

v_call: TRBV20-1
j_call: TRBJ2-1
clone_size: many
d_call: TRBD2
cdr3_nt: TGCAGTGCTGCCGGGACTAGCGGGAGACAGAATGAGCAGTTCTTC
cdr3_aa: CSAAGTSGRQNEQFF

v_call: TRBV3-1
j_call: TRBJ2-1
clone_size: many
d_call: TRBD2
cdr3_nt: TGTGCCAGCAGCTATCGAACCCTGACTAGCGGGAGAGGCAGCAGGGGTTACAATGAGCAGTTCTTC
cdr3_aa: CASSYRTLTSGRGSRGYNEQFF

v_call: TRBV6-5
j_call: TRBJ2-7
clone_size: NA
d_call: TRBD2
cdr3_nt: TGTGCCAGCAGTTCTCGAACTAGCGGGAGATCCTACGAGCAGTACTTC
cdr3_aa: CASSSRTSGRSYEQYF

v_call: TRBV24-1
j_call: TRBJ2-3
clone_size: many
d_call: TRBD2
cdr3_nt: TGTGCCACCAGTAATCCGACTAGCACCACAGATACGCAGTATTTT
cdr3_aa: CATSNPTSTTDTQYF

v_call: TRBV7-9
j_call: TRBJ2-7
clone_size: NA
d_call: TRBD1
cdr3_nt: TGTGCCAGCAGCTTAGAGACAGGGACGTATCTATACGAGCAGTACTTC
cdr3_aa: CASSLETGTYLYEQYF

v_call: TRBV6-2/TRBV6-3
j_call: TRBJ2-3
clone_size: many
d_call: TRBD2
cdr3_nt: TGTGCCAGCAGTTACCCTTTGACTAGCGGGAAAGATAACACAGATACGCAGTATTTT
cdr3_aa: CASSYPLTSGKDNTDTQYF

v_call: TRBV5-6
j_call: TRBJ2-7
clone_size: many
d_call: TRBD1
cdr3_nt: TGTGCCACCAGAGACAGGGTCTCCTACGAGCAGTACTTC
cdr3_aa: CATRDRVSYEQYF

v_call: TRBV7-2
j_call: TRBJ2-3
clone_size: many
d_call: NA
cdr3_nt: TGTGCCAGCAGCAACCTAGGTCCTGCGGATACGCAGTATTTT
cdr3_aa: CASSNLGPADTQYF

v_call: TRBV5-1
j_call: TRBJ2-1
clone_size: many
d_call: TRBD2
cdr3_nt: TGCGCCAGCAGCTCGGCTAGCGGGTCCTGGAATGAGCAGTTCTTC
cdr3_aa: CASSSASGSWNEQFF

v_call: TRBV7-2
j_call: TRBJ1-1
clone_size: few
d_call: NA
cdr3_nt: TGTGCCAGCAGCCATACGCGAGGCAGGGACCAGGCTTTCTTT
cdr3_aa: CASSHTRGRDQAFF

v_call: TRBV12-3/TRBV12-4
j_call: TRBJ2-3
clone_size: many
d_call: TRBD2
cdr3_nt: TGTGCCAGCACAATCCAAAGCGGGAGTGGGACAGATACGCAGTATTTT
cdr3_aa: CASTIQSGSGTDTQYF

v_call: TRBV12-3/TRBV12-4
j_call: TRBJ2-1
clone_size: many
d_call: TRBD2
cdr3_nt: TGTGCCAGCAGTTTTACTAGCGGGAGCTATGAGCAGTTCTTC
cdr3_aa: CASSFTSGSYEQFF

v_call: TRBV8-2
j_call: TRBJ2-2
clone_size: NA
d_call: NA
cdr3_nt: TGTGCCATGGGCCCTGGGCTTGTCTGCGGGGAGCTGTTTTTT
cdr3_aa: CAMGPGLVCGELFF

v_call: TRBV4-1
j_call: TRBJ2-1
clone_size: many
d_call: TRBD1
cdr3_nt: TGCGCCAGCAGCCAGGAACAGGGGGCGCATGAGCAGTTCTTC
cdr3_aa: CASSQEQGAHEQFF

v_call: TRBV5-1
j_call: TRBJ2-1
clone_size: many
d_call: NA
cdr3_nt: TGCGCCAGCAGCTTGCGCGTAGGGAGTGGCGATGAGCAGTTCTTC
cdr3_aa: CASSLRVGSGDEQFF

v_call: TRBV10-2
j_call: TRBJ1-5
clone_size: few
d_call: NA
cdr3_nt: TGCGCCAGCACTCAGGCCCTCGGTCAGCCCCAGCATTTT
cdr3_aa: CASTQALGQPQHF

v_call: TRBV5-5
j_call: TRBJ2-5
clone_size: many
d_call: TRBD2
cdr3_nt: TGTGCCAGCAGCTCGACTAGCGGGAGGGAGGAGACCCAGTACTTC
cdr3_aa: CASSSTSGREETQYF

v_call: TRBV20-1
j_call: TRBJ2-5
clone_size: NA
d_call: NA
cdr3_nt: TGCAGTGCTAGACCGGACAGCACGGCGGCCCAGTACTTC
cdr3_aa: CSARPDSTAAQYF

v_call: TRBV5-1
j_call: TRBJ2-5
clone_size: many
d_call: NA
cdr3_nt: TGCGCCAGCAGCTTGGTGGGCGGATTAGAGACCCAGTACTTC
cdr3_aa: CASSLVGGLETQYF

v_call: TRBV24-1
j_call: TRBJ2-1
clone_size: NA
d_call: NA
cdr3_nt: TGTGCCACCAGTGATTTAGGGGTTAGCTCCTACAATGAGCAGTTCTTC
cdr3_aa: CATSDLGVSSYNEQFF

v_call: TRBV5-1
j_call: TRBJ2-7
clone_size: many
d_call: TRBD2
cdr3_nt: TGCGCCAGCAGCTTGTTAGCGGGAGTCGACGAGCAGTACTTC
cdr3_aa: CASSLLAGVDEQYF

v_call: TRBV12-3/TRBV12-4
j_call: TRBJ1-2
clone_size: few
d_call: NA
cdr3_nt: TGTGCCAGCAGTTTTAGGAGATTTGGCTATGGCTACACCTTC
cdr3_aa: CASSFRRFGYGYTF

v_call: TRBV29-1
j_call: TRBJ2-3
clone_size: NA
d_call: NA
cdr3_nt: TGCAGCGTCGGGGCCGCAGATACGCAGTATTTT
cdr3_aa: CSVGAADTQYF

v_call: TRBV7-8
j_call: TRBJ2-5
clone_size: NA
d_call: TRBD2
cdr3_nt: TGTGCCAGCAGCTTAGGTTCAGGACTAGCGAAAGAGACCCAGTACTTC
cdr3_aa: CASSLGSGLAKETQYF

v_call: TRBV5-1
j_call: TRBJ1-2
clone_size: NA
d_call: NA
cdr3_nt: TGCGCCAGCAGTAGGGGCGTAGGAAACTATGGCTACACCTTC
cdr3_aa: CASSRGVGNYGYTF

v_call: TRBV4-2
j_call: TRBJ2-1
clone_size: many
d_call: NA
cdr3_nt: TGTGCCAGCAGCCTCTCAATTGGGTCCTACAATGAGCAGTTCTTC
cdr3_aa: CASSLSIGSYNEQFF

v_call: TRBV2
j_call: TRBJ2-4
clone_size: many
d_call: TRBD2
cdr3_nt: TGTGCCAGCAACGGACTAGCGGTGACCAAAAACATTCAGTACTTC
cdr3_aa: CASNGLAVTKNIQYF

v_call: TRBV11-1
j_call: TRBJ2-3
clone_size: many
d_call: NA
cdr3_nt: TGTGCCAGCAGCACGGGACTCCAGAATACGCAGTATTTT
cdr3_aa: CASSTGLQNTQYF

v_call: TRBV29-1
j_call: TRBJ2-6
clone_size: NA
d_call: NA
cdr3_nt: TGCAGCGTTTCACTATCGGGGTCCTCTGGGGCCAACGTCCTGACTTTC
cdr3_aa: CSVSLSGSSGANVLTF

v_call: TRBV7-9
j_call: TRBJ2-1
clone_size: many
d_call: NA
cdr3_nt: TGTGCCAGCAGCTTAGTGACAGCTAGATCCTACAATGAGCAGTTCTTC
cdr3_aa: CASSLVTARSYNEQFF

v_call: TRBV20-1
j_call: TRBJ2-3
clone_size: many
d_call: NA
cdr3_nt: TGCAGTGCTAGTGGGCGACTTAGCACAGATACGCAGTATTTT
cdr3_aa: CSASGRLSTDTQYF

v_call: TRBV11-1
j_call: TRBJ1-1
clone_size: many
d_call: NA
cdr3_nt: TGTGCCAGCAGGACCTCCAGGGGCCCTGAAGCTTTCTTT
cdr3_aa: CASRTSRGPEAFF

v_call: TRBV7-7
j_call: TRBJ2-3
clone_size: many
d_call: TRBD1
cdr3_nt: TGTGCCAGCAGCTTAAACGGCCAGGGGGTTACAGATACGCAGTATTTT
cdr3_aa: CASSLNGQGVTDTQYF

v_call: TRBV5-5
j_call: TRBJ1-2
clone_size: NA
d_call: TRBD1
cdr3_nt: TGTGCCAGCAGCGTCCGGGACAGGGTGGGCTACACCTTC
cdr3_aa: CASSVRDRVGYTF

v_call: TRBV5-1
j_call: TRBJ2-3
clone_size: many
d_call: TRBD1
cdr3_nt: TGCGCCAGCAGGGTGGGACAGTCAAGGTTCGCAGATACGCAGTATTTT
cdr3_aa: CASRVGQSRFADTQYF

v_call: TRBV20-1
j_call: TRBJ1-1
clone_size: few
d_call: NA
cdr3_nt: TGCAGTGCTTTTTACATGAACACTGAAGCTTTCTTT
cdr3_aa: CSAFYMNTEAFF